This T cell receptor (beta chain) was retrieved from a study of type 1 and type 2 diabetes patients. The overall study: Across the study, approximately 19 million paired-end reads were produced.

As to this clonotype: Germline and junction disagree at one end, which may indicate a read error.

Germline values: CDR1 WSHSY, CDR2 SAAADI. The CDR3 has 16 amino acids. Amplification started from genomic DNA. Multiplex PCR with 30 forward and 13 reverse primers amplified the TCR beta CDR3. MiXCR, applied by TCRdb to the multiplex PCR reads, yields one record per CDR3 protein. The sample consists of some 250,000 distinct CDR3 sequences, approximately 50% of them appearing once. Sequenced sample: peripheral blood mononuclear cells (PBMCs). The sequence was obtained from a man between 18 and 35 years old with type 2 diabetes. The rearrangement uses TRBV10-2 and TRBJ1-1; no clear D gene. CDR3 nucleotide sequence: TGTGCCAGCAGCCCTACGGTCGGACCGATGAACACTGAAGCTTTCTTT. Protein product: CASSPTVGPMNTEAFF.